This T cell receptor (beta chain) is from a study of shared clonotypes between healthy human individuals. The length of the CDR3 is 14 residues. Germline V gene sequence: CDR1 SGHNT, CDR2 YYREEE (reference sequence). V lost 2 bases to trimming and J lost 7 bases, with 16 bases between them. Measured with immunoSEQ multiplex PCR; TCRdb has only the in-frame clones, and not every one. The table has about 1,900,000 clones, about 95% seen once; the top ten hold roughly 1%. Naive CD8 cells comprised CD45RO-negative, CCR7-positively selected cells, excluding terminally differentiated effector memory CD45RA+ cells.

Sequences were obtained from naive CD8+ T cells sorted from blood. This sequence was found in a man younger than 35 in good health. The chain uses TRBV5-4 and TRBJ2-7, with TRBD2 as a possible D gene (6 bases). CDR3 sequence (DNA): TGTGCCAGCAGCTTTTGGGACTCCACCCTTGAGCAGTACTTC. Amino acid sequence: CASSFWDSTLEQYF.